This record covers a single T cell receptor (beta chain). Its target is not known. This entry belongs to a study of CXCR3-negative and CXCR3-positive naive CD8 T cells. Cells classed as naive CD8+ T cells were CD45RO-CCR7+CD27+CD95-. Study findings and constraints: Naive CXCR3-positive and CXCR3-negative cells shared TRBV-TRBJ usage; memory cells diverged. CXCR3-negative naive cells had less hydrophobic TRB CDR3s than did CXCR3-positive naive cells. Relative to memory CD8+ cells, whose diversity was much lower, both naive subsets had comparably high diversity.

CDR1 SEHNR and CDR2 FQNEAQ come from the germline V gene (reference sequence). CDR3 size: 16 residues. Through 5' RACE with UMI labels, the TRB cDNA libraries were prepared. TCRdb derives one entry per CDR3 protein from the 5' RACE reads, leaving out DNA. The sample includes approximately 100,000 distinct CDR3 sequences. V and J are TRBV7-9 and TRBJ2-1; TCRdb calls TRBD1, which cannot be checked without DNA. Sample: naive CXCR3+ CD8+ T cells from blood. Subset meaning: CD45RO-CCR7+CD27+CD95- naive CD8+ T cells expressing CXCR3 (TNR3+). The source is a human donor in good health. Some clones in this sample may be carry-over from other donors' samples. CDR3 sequence: CASSPATGGVGDEQFF.